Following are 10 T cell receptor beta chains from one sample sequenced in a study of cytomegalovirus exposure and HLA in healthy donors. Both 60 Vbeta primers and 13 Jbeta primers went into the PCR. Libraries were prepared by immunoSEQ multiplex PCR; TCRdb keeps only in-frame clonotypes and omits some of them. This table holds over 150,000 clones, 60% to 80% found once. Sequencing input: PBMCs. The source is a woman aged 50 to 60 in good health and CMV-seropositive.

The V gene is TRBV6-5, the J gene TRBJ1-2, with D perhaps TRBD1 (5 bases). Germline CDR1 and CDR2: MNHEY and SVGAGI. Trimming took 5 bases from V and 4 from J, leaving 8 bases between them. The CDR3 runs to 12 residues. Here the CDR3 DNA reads TGTGCCAGCAGTGGAGGGACCTATGGCTACACCTTC. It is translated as CASSGGTYGYTF.

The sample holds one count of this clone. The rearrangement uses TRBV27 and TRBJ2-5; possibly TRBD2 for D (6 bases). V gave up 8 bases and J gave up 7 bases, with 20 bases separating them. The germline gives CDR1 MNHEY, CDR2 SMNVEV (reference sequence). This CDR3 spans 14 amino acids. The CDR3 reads CASGPSGGLGTQYF. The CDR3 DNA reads TGTGCCAGCGGTCCTTCCGGAGGGCTGGGGACCCAGTACTTC.

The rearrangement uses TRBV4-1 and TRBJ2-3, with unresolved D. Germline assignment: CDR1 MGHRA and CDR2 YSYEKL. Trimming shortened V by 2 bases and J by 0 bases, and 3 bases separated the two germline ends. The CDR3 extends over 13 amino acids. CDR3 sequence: CASSQTSTDTQYF. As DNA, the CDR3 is TGCGCCAGCAGCCAAACTAGCACAGATACGCAGTATTTT.

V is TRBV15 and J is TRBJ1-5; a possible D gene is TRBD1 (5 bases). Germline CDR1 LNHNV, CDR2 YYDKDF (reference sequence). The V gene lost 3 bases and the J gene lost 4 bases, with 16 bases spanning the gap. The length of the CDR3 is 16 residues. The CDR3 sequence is CATSSGAWRTNQPQHF. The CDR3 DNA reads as TGTGCCACCAGCAGTGGGGCATGGCGCACGAATCAGCCCCAGCATTTT. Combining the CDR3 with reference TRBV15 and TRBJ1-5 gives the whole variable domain DAMVIQNPRYQVTQFGKPVTLSCSQTLNHNVMYWYQQKSSQAPKLLFHYYDKDFNNEADTPDNFQSRRPNTSFCFLDIRSPGLGDTAMYLCATSSGAWRTNQPQHFGDGTRLSIL.

The DNA for the CDR3 is TGTGCCAGCAGTGAAGCCCTACTAGCGGGGGGCCTCAATGAGCAGTTCTTC. It translates to CASSEALLAGGLNEQFF. The chain combines TRBV2 with TRBJ2-1; 12 positions agree with TRBD2. The germline gives CDR1 SNHLY, CDR2 FYNNEI. The CDR3 contains 17 residues. V lost 0 bases and J lost 6; bases outside the gene matches: 6.

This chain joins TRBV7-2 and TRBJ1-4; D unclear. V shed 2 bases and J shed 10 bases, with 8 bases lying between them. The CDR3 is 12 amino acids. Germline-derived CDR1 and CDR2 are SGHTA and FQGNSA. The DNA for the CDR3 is TGTGCCAGCAGCTTACGGTCCGGAAAACTGTTTTTT. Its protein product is CASSLRSGKLFF.

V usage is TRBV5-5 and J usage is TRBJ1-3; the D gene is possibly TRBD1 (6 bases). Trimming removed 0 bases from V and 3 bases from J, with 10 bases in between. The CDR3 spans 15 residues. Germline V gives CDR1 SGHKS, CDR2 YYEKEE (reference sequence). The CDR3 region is CASSLEGVVGNTIYF. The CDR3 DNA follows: TGTGCCAGCAGCTTGGAGGGGGTGGTTGGAAACACCATATATTTT.

The CDR3 bases are TGTGCCAGCAGCGGGAGCCAGGGCAGGGGACGGGAGCAGTACTTC. Translated, it gives CASSGSQGRGREQYF. V is TRBV7-2 and J is TRBJ2-7, with a tentative D call TRBD1 (6 bases). Trimming took 5 bases from V and 7 from J, leaving 21 bases between them. CDR3 length equals 15 residues. Germline V lookup: CDR1 SGHTA, CDR2 FQGNSA. Together with reference TRBV7-2 and TRBJ2-7, the CDR3 gives the full variable domain: GAGVSQSPSNKVTEKGKDVELRCDPISGHTALYWYRQSLGQGLEFLIYFQGNSAPDKSGLPSDRFSAERTGGSVSTLTIQRTQQEDSAVYLCASSGSQGRGREQYFGPGTRLTVT.

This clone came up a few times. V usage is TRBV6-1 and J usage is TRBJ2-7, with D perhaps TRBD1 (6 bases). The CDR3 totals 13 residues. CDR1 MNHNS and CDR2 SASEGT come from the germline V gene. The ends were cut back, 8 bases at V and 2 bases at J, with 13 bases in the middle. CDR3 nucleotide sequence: TGTGCCAGCGGACGGGACATGACCTACGAGCAGTACTTC. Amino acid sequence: CASGRDMTYEQYF.

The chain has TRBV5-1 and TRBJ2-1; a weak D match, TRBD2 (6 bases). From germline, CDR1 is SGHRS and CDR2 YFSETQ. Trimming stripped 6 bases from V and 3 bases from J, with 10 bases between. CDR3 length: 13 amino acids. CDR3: CASKDSGYNEQFF. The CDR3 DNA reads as TGCGCCAGCAAGGATAGCGGCTACAATGAGCAGTTCTTC.